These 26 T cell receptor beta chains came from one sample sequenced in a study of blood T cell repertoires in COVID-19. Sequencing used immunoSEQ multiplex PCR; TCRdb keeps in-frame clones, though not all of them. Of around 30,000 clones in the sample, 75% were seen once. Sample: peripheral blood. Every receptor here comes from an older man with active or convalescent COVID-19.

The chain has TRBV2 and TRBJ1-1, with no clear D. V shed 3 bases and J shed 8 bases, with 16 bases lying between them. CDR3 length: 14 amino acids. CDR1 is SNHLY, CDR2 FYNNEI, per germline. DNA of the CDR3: TGTGCCAGCAGTGATGATGGGAGTATCATGGAAGCTTTCTTT. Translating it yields CASSDDGSIMEAFF.

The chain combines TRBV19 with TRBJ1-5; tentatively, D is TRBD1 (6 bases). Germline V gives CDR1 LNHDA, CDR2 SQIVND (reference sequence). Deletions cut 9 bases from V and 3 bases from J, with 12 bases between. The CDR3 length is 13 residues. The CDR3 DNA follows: TGTGCCAGCGTAACAGGGAACAATCAGCCCCAGCATTTT. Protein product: CASVTGNNQPQHF. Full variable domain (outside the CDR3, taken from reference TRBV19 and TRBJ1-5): DGGITQSPKYLFRKEGQNVTLSCEQNLNHDAMYWYRQDPGQGLRLIYYSQIVNDFQKGDIAEGYSVSREKKESFPLTVTSAQKNPTAFYLCASVTGNNQPQHFGDGTRLSIL.

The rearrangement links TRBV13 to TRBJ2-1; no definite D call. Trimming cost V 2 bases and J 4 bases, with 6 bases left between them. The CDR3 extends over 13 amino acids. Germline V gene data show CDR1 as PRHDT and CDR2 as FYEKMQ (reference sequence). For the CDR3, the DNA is TGTGCCAGCAGCTTATTGGAGTACAATGAGCAGTTCTTC. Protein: CASSLLEYNEQFF.

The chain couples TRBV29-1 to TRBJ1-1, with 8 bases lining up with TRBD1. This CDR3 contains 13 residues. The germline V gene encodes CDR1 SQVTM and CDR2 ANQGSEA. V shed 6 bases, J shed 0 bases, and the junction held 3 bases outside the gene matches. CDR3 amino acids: CSVRTGLNTEAFF. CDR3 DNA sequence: TGCAGCGTCAGGACAGGGCTGAACACTGAAGCTTTCTTT.

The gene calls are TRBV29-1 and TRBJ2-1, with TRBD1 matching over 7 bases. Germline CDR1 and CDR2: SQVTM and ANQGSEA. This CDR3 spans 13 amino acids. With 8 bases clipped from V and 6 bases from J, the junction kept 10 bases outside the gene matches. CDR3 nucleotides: TGCAGCCCAAGGACAGGTTTTGTCAATGAGCAGTTCTTC. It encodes CSPRTGFVNEQFF.

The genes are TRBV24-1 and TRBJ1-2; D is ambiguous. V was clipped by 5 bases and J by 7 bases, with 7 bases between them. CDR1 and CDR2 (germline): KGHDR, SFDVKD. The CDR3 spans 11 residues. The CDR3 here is CATSVGGGYTF. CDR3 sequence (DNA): TGTGCCACCAGTGTCGGAGGTGGCTACACCTTC.

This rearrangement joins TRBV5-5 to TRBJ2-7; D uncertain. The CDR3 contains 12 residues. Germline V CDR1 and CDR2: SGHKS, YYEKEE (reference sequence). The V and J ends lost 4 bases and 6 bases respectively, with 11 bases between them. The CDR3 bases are TGTGCCAGCAGCCGCGACTTTAGCGAGCAGTACTTC. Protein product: CASSRDFSEQYF.

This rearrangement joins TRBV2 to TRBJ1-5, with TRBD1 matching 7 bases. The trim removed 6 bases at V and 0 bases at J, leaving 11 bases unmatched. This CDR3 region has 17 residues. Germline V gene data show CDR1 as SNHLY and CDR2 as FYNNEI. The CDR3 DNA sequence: TGTGCCAGCAGGAGGACAGGAGACATTTATAGCAATCAGCCCCAGCATTTT. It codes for CASRRTGDIYSNQPQHF.

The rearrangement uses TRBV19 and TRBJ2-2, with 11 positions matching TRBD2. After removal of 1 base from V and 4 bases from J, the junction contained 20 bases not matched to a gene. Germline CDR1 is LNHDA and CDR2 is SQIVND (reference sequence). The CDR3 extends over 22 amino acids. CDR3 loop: CASSIVGDRGLAVQGSTGELFF. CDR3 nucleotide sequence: TGTGCCAGTAGTATAGTTGGTGACAGGGGACTAGCGGTCCAAGGGAGCACCGGGGAGCTGTTTTTT.

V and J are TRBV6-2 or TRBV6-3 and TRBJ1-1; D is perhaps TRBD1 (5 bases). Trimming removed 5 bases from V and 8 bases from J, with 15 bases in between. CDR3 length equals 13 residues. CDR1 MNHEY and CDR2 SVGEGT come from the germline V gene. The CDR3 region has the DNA TGTGCCAGCAGTCACCAATGGGACTTAGAAGCTTTCTTT. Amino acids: CASSHQWDLEAFF.

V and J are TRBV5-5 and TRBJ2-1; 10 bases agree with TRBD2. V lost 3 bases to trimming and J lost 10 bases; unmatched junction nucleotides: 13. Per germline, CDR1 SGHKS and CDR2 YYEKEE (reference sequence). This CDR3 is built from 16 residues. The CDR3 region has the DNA TGTGCCAGCAGCTCTTTAGCGGGAGGCCATAGCGGGGAGCAGTTCTTC. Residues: CASSSLAGGHSGEQFF.

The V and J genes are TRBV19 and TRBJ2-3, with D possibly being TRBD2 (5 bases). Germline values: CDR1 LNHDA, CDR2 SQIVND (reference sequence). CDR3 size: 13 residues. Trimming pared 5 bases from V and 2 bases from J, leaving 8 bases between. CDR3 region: CASSDRDTDTQYF. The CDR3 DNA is TGTGCCAGTAGTGATCGGGACACAGATACGCAGTATTTT. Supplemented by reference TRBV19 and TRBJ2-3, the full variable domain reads DGGITQSPKYLFRKEGQNVTLSCEQNLNHDAMYWYRQDPGQGLRLIYYSQIVNDFQKGDIAEGYSVSREKKESFPLTVTSAQKNPTAFYLCASSDRDTDTQYFGPGTRLTVL.

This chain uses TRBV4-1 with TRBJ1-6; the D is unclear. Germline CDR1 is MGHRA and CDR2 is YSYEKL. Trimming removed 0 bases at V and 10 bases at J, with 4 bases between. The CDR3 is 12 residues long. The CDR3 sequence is CASSQDSSPLHF. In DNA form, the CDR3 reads TGCGCCAGCAGCCAAGATAGCTCACCCCTCCACTTT.

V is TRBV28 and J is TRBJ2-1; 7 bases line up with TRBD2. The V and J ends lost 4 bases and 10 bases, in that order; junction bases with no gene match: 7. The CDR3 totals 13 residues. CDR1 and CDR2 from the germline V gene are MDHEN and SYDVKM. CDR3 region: CASSSLAGVEQFF. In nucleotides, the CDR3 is TGTGCCAGCAGTTCTCTGGCGGGAGTGGAGCAGTTCTTC.

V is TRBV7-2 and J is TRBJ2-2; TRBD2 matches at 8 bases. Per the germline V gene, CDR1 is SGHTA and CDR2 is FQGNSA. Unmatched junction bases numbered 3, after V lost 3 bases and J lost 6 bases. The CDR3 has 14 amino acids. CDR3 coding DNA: TGTGCCAGCAGCTTTAAACTAGCGGCCGGGGAGCTGTTTTTT. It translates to CASSFKLAAGELFF.

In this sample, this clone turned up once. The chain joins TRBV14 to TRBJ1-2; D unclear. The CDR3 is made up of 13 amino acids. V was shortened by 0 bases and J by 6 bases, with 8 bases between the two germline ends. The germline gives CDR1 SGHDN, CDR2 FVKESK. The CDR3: CASSQDRGDGYTF. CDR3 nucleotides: TGTGCCAGCAGCCAAGATCGAGGAGATGGCTACACCTTC.

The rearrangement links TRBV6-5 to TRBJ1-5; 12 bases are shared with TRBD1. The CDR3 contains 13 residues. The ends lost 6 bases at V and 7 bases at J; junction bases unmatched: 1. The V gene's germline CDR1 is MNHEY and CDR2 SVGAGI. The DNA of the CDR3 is TGTGCCAGCAGGGGGACAGGGGGCCAGCCCCAGCATTTT. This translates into CASRGTGGQPQHF.

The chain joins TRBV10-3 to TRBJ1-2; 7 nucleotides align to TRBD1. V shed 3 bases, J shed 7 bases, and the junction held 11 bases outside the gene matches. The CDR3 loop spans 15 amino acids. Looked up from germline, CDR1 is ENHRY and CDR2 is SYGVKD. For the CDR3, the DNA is TGTGCCATCAGTGATCCAACGAACAGGGGTACTGGCTACACCTTC. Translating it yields CAISDPTNRGTGYTF.

CDR3 sequence: CAWSKDSQTYEQYF. The CDR3 DNA sequence: TGTGCCTGGAGTAAGGACAGCCAGACCTACGAGCAGTACTTC. This rearrangement joins TRBV30 to TRBJ2-7; maybe TRBD1 (6 bases). Germline values: CDR1 GTSNPN, CDR2 SVGIG (reference sequence). The ends were cut back, 2 bases at V and 2 bases at J, with 13 bases in the middle. The CDR3 runs to 14 residues.

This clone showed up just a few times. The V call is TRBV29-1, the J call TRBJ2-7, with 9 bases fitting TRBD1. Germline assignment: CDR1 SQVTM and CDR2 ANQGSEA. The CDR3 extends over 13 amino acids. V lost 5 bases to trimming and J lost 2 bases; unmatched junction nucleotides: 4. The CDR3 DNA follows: TGCAGCGTTCCTGGACAGGGGCCCTACGAGCAGTACTTC. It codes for CSVPGQGPYEQYF.

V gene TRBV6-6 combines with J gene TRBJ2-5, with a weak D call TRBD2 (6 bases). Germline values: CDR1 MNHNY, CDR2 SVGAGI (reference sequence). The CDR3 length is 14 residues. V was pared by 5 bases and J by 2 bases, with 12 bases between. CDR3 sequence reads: CASSGGSLQETQYF. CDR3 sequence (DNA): TGTGCCAGCAGTGGGGGGAGCCTACAAGAGACCCAGTACTTC.

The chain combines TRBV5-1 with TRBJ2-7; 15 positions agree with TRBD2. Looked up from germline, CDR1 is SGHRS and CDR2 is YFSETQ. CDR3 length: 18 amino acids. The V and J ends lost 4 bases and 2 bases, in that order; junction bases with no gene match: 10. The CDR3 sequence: CASSLGQGLAGGPYEQYF. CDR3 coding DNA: TGCGCCAGCAGCCTAGGACAGGGACTAGCGGGAGGACCCTACGAGCAGTACTTC.

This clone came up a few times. The CDR3 spells CASNRRALNTGELFF. CDR3 in DNA: TGTGCCAGCAACCGGAGGGCTCTAAACACCGGGGAGCTGTTTTTT. The chain joins TRBV5-6 to TRBJ2-2; possibly TRBD2 for D (6 bases). Germline loops: CDR1 SGHDT, CDR2 YYEEEE. This CDR3 is built from 15 residues. Trimming left V 6 bases short and J 2 bases short, with 14 bases between.

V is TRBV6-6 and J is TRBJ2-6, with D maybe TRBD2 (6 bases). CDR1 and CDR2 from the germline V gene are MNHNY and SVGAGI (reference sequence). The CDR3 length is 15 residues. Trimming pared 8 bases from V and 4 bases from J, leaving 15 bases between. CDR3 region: CASGSGAGGANVLTF. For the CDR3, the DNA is TGTGCCAGCGGTTCGGGAGCGGGCGGGGCCAACGTCCTGACTTTC.

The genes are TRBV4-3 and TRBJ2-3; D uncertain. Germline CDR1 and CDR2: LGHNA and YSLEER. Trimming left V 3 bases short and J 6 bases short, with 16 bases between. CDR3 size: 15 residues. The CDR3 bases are TGCGCCAGCAGCCACATCTGGCCTCCCGTCGATACGCAGTATTTT. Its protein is CASSHIWPPVDTQYF.

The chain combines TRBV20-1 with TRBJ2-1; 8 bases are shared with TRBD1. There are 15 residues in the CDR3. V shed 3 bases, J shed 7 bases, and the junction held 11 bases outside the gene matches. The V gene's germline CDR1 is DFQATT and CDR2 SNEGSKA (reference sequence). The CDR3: CSASADRGYPNEQFF. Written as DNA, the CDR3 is TGCAGTGCTAGTGCCGACAGGGGCTACCCAAATGAGCAGTTCTTC.